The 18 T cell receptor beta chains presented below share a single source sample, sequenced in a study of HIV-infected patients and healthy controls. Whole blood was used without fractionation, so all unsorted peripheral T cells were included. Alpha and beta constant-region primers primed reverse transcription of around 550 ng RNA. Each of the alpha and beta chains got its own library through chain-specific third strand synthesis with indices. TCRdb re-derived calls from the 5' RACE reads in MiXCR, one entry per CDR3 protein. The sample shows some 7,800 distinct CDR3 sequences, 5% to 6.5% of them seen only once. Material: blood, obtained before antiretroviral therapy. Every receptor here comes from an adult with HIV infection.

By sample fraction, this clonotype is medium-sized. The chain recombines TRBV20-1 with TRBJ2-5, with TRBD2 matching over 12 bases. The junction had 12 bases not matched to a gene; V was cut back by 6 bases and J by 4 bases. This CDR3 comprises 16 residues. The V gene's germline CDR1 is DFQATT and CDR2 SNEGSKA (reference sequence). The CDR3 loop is CSATNRLAGGRETQYF. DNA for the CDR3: TGCAGTGCCACCAACCGGCTAGCGGGGGGGCGAGAGACCCAGTACTTC.

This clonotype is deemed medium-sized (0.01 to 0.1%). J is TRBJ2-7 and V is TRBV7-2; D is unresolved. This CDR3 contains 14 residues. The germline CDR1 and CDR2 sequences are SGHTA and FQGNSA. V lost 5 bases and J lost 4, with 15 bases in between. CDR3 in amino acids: CASSPSRSLYEQYF. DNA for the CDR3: TGTGCCAGCAGCCCCAGCCGAAGCCTGTACGAGCAGTACTTC.

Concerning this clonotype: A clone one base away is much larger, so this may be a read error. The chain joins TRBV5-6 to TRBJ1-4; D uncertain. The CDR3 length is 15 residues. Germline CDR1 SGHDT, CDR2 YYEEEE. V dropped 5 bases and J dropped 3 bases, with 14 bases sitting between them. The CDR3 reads CASSKRGTANEKLFF. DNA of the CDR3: TGTGCCAGCAGTAAGCGGGGTACAGCTAATGAAAAACTGTTTTTT.

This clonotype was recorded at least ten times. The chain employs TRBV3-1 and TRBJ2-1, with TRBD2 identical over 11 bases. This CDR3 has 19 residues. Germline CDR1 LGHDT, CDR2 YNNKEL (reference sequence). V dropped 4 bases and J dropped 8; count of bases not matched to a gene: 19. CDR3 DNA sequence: TGTGCCAGCAGCCTTTCTGGAGTAGCGGGGGGGACCCCCCGTCATGAGCAGTTCTTC. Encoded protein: CASSLSGVAGGTPRHEQFF.

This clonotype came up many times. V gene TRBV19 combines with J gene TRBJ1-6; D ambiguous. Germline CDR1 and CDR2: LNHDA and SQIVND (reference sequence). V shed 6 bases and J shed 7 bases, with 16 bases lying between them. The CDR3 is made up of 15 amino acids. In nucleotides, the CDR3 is TGTGCCAGTAGCCCACTCCCCTTGTGGAATTCACCCCTCCACTTT. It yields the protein CASSPLPLWNSPLHF.

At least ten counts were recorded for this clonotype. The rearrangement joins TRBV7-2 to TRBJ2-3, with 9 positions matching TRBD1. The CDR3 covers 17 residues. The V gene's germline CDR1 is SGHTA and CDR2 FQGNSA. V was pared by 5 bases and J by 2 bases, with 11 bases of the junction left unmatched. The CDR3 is CASSQLLGQGVTDTQYF. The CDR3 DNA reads TGTGCCAGCAGCCAGCTGTTGGGACAGGGAGTCACAGATACGCAGTATTTT.

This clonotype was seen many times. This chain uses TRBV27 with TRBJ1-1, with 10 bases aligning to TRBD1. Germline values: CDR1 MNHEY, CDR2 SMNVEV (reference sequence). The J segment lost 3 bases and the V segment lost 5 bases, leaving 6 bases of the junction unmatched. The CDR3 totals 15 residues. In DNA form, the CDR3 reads TGTGCCAGCAGTGCCGCGACAGGGGGCTACACTGAAGCTTTCTTT. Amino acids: CASSAATGGYTEAFF.

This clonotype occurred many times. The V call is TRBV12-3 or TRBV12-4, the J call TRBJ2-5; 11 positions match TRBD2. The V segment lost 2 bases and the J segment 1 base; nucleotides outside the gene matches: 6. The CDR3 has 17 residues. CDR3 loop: CASSLISGGASQETQYF. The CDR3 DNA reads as TGTGCCAGCAGTTTAATTAGCGGGGGGGCCTCCCAAGAGACCCAGTACTTC.

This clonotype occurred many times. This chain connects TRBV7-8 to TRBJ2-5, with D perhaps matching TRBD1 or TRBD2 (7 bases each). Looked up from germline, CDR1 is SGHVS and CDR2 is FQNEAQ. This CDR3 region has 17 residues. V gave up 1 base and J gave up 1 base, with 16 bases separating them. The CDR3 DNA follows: TGTGCCAGCAGCTTAGGGGGAGGGGGCGCTTTCCAAGAGACCCAGTACTTC. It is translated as CASSLGGGGAFQETQYF.

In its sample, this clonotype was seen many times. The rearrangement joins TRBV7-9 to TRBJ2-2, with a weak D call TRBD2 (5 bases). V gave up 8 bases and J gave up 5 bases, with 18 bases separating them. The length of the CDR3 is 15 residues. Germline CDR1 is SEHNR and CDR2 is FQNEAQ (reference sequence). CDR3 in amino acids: CASGKKEVITGELFF. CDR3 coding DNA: TGTGCCAGCGGGAAGAAGGAGGTGATAACCGGGGAGCTGTTTTTT.

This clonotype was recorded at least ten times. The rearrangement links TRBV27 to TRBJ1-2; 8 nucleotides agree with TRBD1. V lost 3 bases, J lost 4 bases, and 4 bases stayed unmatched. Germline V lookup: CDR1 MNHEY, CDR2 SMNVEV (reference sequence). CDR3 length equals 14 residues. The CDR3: CASSFAGGGYGYTF. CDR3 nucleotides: TGTGCCAGCAGTTTTGCAGGGGGCGGCTATGGCTACACCTTC.

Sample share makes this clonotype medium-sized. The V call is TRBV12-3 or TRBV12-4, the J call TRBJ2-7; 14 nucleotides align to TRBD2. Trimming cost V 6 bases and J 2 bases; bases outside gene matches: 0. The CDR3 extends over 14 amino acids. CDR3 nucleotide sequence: TGTGCCAGCAGGACTAGCGGGGGGGCCTACGAGCAGTACTTC. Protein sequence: CASRTSGGAYEQYF.

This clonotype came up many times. Written as DNA, the CDR3 is TGTGCCAGCAGCTTAGCTTCCGGTTCGGTTAATGAGCAGTTCTTC. Encoded protein: CASSLASGSVNEQFF. The rearrangement uses TRBV7-2 and TRBJ2-1; no firm D call. The germline V and J ends were trimmed by 0 bases and 7 bases, with 13 bases remaining between them. CDR1 and CDR2 (germline): SGHTA, FQGNSA. The CDR3 loop spans 15 amino acids.

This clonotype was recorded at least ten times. CDR3 region: CASSPDSVQETQYF. The CDR3 DNA is TGTGCCAGCAGCCCCGACAGCGTTCAAGAGACCCAGTACTTC. The chain employs TRBV7-9 and TRBJ2-5, with D possibly being TRBD1 (5 bases). The CDR3 extends over 14 amino acids. V lost 5 bases, J lost 2 bases, and 12 bases lay in between. Germline CDR1 and CDR2: SEHNR and FQNEAQ (reference sequence).

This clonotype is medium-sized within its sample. The CDR3 reads CASSLGDQETQYF. The CDR3 coding sequence is TGTGCCAGCAGCTTAGGAGACCAAGAGACCCAGTACTTC. The chain employs TRBV13 and TRBJ2-5, with D unresolved. The CDR3 covers 13 residues. The germline V and J ends were trimmed by 0 bases and 0 bases, with 2 bases remaining between them. In germline, CDR1 is PRHDT, CDR2 FYEKMQ (reference sequence).

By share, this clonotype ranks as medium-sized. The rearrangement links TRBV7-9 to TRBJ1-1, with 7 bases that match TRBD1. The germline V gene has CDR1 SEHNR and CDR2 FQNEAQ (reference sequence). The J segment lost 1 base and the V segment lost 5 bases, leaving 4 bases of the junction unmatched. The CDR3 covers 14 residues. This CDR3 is CASSLRTGNTEAFF. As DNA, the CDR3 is TGTGCCAGCAGCCTCCGGACAGGGAACACTGAAGCTTTCTTT.

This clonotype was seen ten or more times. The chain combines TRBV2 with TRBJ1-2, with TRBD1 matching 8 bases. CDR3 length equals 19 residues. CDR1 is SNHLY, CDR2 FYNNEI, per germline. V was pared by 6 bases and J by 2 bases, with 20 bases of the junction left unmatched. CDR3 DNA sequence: TGTGCCAGCAGCCTACGAGGGACAGGCCTTAAAAAAAACAACTATGGCTACACCTTC. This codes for CASSLRGTGLKKNNYGYTF.

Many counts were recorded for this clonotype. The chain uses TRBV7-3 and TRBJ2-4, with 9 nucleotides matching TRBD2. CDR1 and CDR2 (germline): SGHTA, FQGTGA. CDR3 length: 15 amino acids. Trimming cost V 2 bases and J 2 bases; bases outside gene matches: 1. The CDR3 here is CASSLAGGTKNIQYF. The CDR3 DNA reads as TGTGCCAGCAGCTTAGCGGGGGGGACCAAAAACATTCAGTACTTC.